This T cell receptor (beta chain) was recovered during a study of radiotherapy plus CTLA-4 blockade in lung cancer. General observations from the study: The authors reported that early blood T cell clone dynamics, with interferon-beta, best predicted response.

The CDR3 is 16 amino acids. V dropped 6 bases and J dropped 0; count of bases not matched to a gene: 7. Per germline, CDR1 SGHNT and CDR2 YYREEE (reference sequence). A remark on this clone: What it binds is unknown.

Method: immunoSEQ multiplex PCR; TCRdb's copy keeps in-frame clones and lacks some. Of 50,000 to 65,000 clones detected, 65% to 80% appear once; the ten largest clones hold about 15%. This rearrangement joins TRBV5-4 to TRBJ2-2; 8 nucleotides agree with TRBD1. The source was peripheral blood, collected from a patient treated with radiotherapy plus ipilimumab. This TCR came from a human donor with non-small cell lung cancer who had a complete response to radiotherapy plus ipilimumab. The CDR3 coding sequence is TGTGCCAGCACGTCCTACAGGGGGGCGAACACCGGGGAGCTGTTTTTT. As protein: CASTSYRGANTGELFF.